This TCR beta chain was captured by sequencing in a study of blood T cell repertoires in COVID-19. As for the study in general: COVID-19 samples, acute and convalescent, were from the United States, Italy and Spain.

In the authors' methods: Estimation of nucleated cell counts was performed using reference gene primer amplification. Using immunoSEQ multiplex PCR, the repertoire was profiled, and TCRdb retains in-frame clones only, with some absent. Clone size and the V and J calls come from that table; the DNA yielded D and trimming. The data hold around 310,000 clones, with nearly 90% observed a single time. Sequencing was carried out using PBMCs or T cells enriched from blood (not recorded which). This clonotype was sampled from a woman aged 25-40 years who had recovered from COVID-19.

CDR3 protein: CASSAGQGRAGELFF. In DNA, the CDR3 is TGTGCCAGCAGCGCAGGACAGGGTAGGGCCGGGGAGCTGTTTTTT. The rearrangement joins TRBV9 to TRBJ2-2; TRBD1 matches 8 bases. Trimming removed 3 bases from V and 6 bases from J; junction bases left unmatched: 7. Germline CDR1 is SGDLS and CDR2 is YYNGEE. The CDR3 has 15 amino acids.